One sample yielded the 2 T cell receptor beta chains listed below, sequenced in a study of T cells in Graves' hyperthyroidism and ophthalmopathy. Amplification of TCR beta CDR3 regions was performed using RNA transcripts as template. With the HTBI primer set, the TCR CDR3 went through a first round of RT-PCR. TCRdb re-analysed the multiplex PCR reads in MiXCR, keeping a single row per CDR3 protein. The table has hundreds of thousands of distinct CDR3 sequences, just under 25% seen once; the top ten hold 73%. The material sequenced was blood. All receptors come from a man in his fifties with Graves' hyperthyroidism.

Only a few counts were recorded for this clonotype. V usage is TRBV27 and J usage is TRBJ2-7, with TRBD1 identical over 7 bases. The ends lost 1 base at V and 6 bases at J; junction bases unmatched: 6. The CDR3 extends over 14 amino acids. CDR1 is MNHEY, CDR2 SMNVEV, per germline (reference sequence). The CDR3 nucleotides are TGTGCCAGCAGTTTATACCCCACAGGGGCCGAGCAGTACTTC. Translation: CASSLYPTGAEQYF.

This sequence joins TRBV28 and TRBJ2-1, with D uncertain. The V gene's germline CDR1 is MDHEN and CDR2 SYDVKM. Between the trimmed V and J ends, which lost 3 bases and 9 bases, there was a span of 15 bases. The CDR3 consists of 14 residues. The CDR3 loop reads CASSFLSSILEQFF. CDR3 coding DNA: TGTGCCAGCAGTTTTCTTAGCTCAATCCTTGAGCAGTTCTTC.